The 30 T cell receptor beta chains presented below share a single source sample, sequenced in a study of blood T cell repertoires in COVID-19. Clones were read by immunoSEQ multiplex PCR, and TCRdb kept only the in-frame ones, dropping some. Of tens of thousands of clones in the sample, 55% to 80% are singletons; the top ten hold around 4.4%. The specimen sequenced was peripheral blood. The source is a woman aged 65 to 85 with COVID-19, enrolled during active disease.

This clone was seen a few times. V gene TRBV19 combines with J gene TRBJ1-5; TRBD1 might be the D (5 bases). Trimming stripped 6 bases from V and 0 bases from J, with 15 bases between. This CDR3 comprises 16 residues. Germline CDR1 LNHDA, CDR2 SQIVND (reference sequence). CDR3 sequence (DNA): TGTGCCAGTAGAGGACGCACAGGAACTAGCAATCAGCCCCAGCATTTT. It encodes CASRGRTGTSNQPQHF.

The DNA of the CDR3 is TGTGCCAGCAGCCCGAAGGCGGGTGGGGAGACCCAGTACTTC. Protein product: CASSPKAGGETQYF. The J gene is TRBJ2-5, the V gene TRBV3-1 (or the pseudogene TRBV3-2), with D perhaps TRBD2 (5 bases). Trimming left V 4 bases short and J 5 bases short, with 14 bases between. There are 14 residues in the CDR3. Germline lookup yields CDR1 LGHDT and CDR2 YNNKEL (reference sequence).

The V call is TRBV9, the J call TRBJ2-2; 8 nucleotides align to TRBD2. This CDR3 comprises 16 residues. Trimming removed 4 bases from V and 3 bases from J; junction bases left unmatched: 8. CDR1 and CDR2 from the germline V gene are SGDLS and YYNGEE. The CDR3 DNA reads as TGTGCCAGCAGCTTTCCTAGCGGGCTATACACCGGGGAGCTGTTTTTT. It specifies CASSFPSGLYTGELFF. The variable domain in full, with the rest retrieved from reference TRBV9 and TRBJ2-2, is DSGVTQTPKHLITATGQRVTLRCSPRSGDLSVYWYQQSLDQGLQFLIQYYNGEERAKGNILERFSAQQFPDLHSELNLSSLELGDSALYFCASSFPSGLYTGELFFGEGSRLTVL.

The chain joins TRBV29-1 to TRBJ2-7; D remains ambiguous. V was pared by 3 bases and J by 3 bases, with 15 bases between. The CDR3 runs 14 residues. The V gene's germline CDR1 is SQVTM and CDR2 ANQGSEA. The CDR3 DNA is TGCAGCGTTGAGCCTAACCTCGAAAACTACGAGCAGTACGTC. Translated: CSVEPNLENYEQYV.

This clone was picked up a small number of times. The genes are TRBV29-1 and TRBJ1-1, with TRBD1 as a possible D gene (5 bases). The V end was cut by 5 bases, the J end by 10 bases, with 20 bases between. Germline-derived CDR1 and CDR2 are SQVTM and ANQGSEA. The CDR3 has 13 amino acids. DNA for the CDR3: TGCAGCGTTCGGGGGGACCCGGCGTCTGGAGCTTTCTTT. It codes for CSVRGDPASGAFF.

The chain links TRBV4-3 to TRBJ2-7, with 11 nucleotides matching TRBD2. This CDR3 spans 17 amino acids. Trimming took 1 base from V and 0 from J; bases not matched to a gene: 5. Germline CDR1 reads LGHNA; CDR2 reads YSLEER. CDR3 amino acids: CASSQGSTSGGSYEQYF. Written as DNA, the CDR3 is TGCGCCAGCAGCCAAGGGTCAACTAGCGGGGGCTCCTACGAGCAGTACTTC.

The chain carries TRBV2 and TRBJ2-1, with 13 bases fitting TRBD2. V shed 1 base and J 7 bases; nucleotides not matched to a gene: 4. The CDR3 is made up of 16 amino acids. CDR1 and CDR2 (germline): SNHLY, FYNNEI. In DNA, the CDR3 is TGTGCCAGCAGTGAAGAGGGGACTAGCGGGACGAATGAGCAGTTCTTC. Amino acids: CASSEEGTSGTNEQFF.

This chain joins TRBV19 and TRBJ1-2; D gene unclear. V lost 9 bases and J 4 bases, leaving 18 bases between the germline ends. Per germline, CDR1 LNHDA and CDR2 SQIVND (reference sequence). The CDR3 spans 14 residues. The CDR3 DNA reads as TGTGCCAGCTACAGCGACTACCGTGCCTATGGCTACACCTTC. Protein sequence: CASYSDYRAYGYTF.

This chain's CDR3 is CASRGLAGGHEQYF. DNA for the CDR3: TGTGCCAGCAGGGGACTAGCGGGGGGTCACGAGCAGTACTTC. The chain combines TRBV2 with TRBJ2-7, with TRBD2 matching over 15 bases. CDR1 and CDR2 from the germline V gene are SNHLY and FYNNEI. The ends lost 6 bases at V and 5 bases at J; junction bases unmatched: 2. CDR3 length: 14 amino acids.

The sample holds a few counts of this clone. The V and J genes are TRBV7-3 and TRBJ2-6; D unresolved. Trimming cost V 6 bases and J 1 base, with 4 bases left between them. Germline CDR1 SGHTA, CDR2 FQGTGA. This CDR3 is 13 amino acids long. CDR3 coding DNA: TGTGCCAGCAGTCCTTCTGGGGCCAACGTCCTGACTTTC. It specifies CASSPSGANVLTF. Full variable domain (missing parts from reference TRBV7-3 and TRBJ2-6): GAGVSQTPSNKVTEKGKYVELRCDPISGHTALYWYRQSLGQGPEFLIYFQGTGAADDSGLPNDRFFAVRPEGSVSTLKIQRTERGDSAVYLCASSPSGANVLTFGAGSRLTVL.

V and J are TRBV27 and TRBJ2-1; D might be TRBD2 (5 bases). V was clipped by 6 bases and J by 8 bases, with 14 bases between them. The CDR3 has 13 residues. Germline values: CDR1 MNHEY, CDR2 SMNVEV (reference sequence). The chain's CDR3 is CASRLAGIDEQFF. The CDR3 DNA reads as TGTGCCAGCAGGCTAGCAGGAATAGATGAGCAGTTCTTC.

This clone is labeled medium-sized (0.01 to 0.1%). The V gene is TRBV6-2 or TRBV6-3, the J gene TRBJ2-1, with 7 bases identical to TRBD1. CDR1 and CDR2 from the germline V gene are MNHEY and SVGEGT. CDR3 length: 14 amino acids. Losses at the gene ends were 6 bases for V and 7 bases for J; bases not matched to a gene: 9. The DNA of the CDR3 is TGTGCCAGCAGACCTGACAGGGCCTCTAATGAGCAGTTCTTC. The encoded protein is CASRPDRASNEQFF.

The gene calls are TRBV7-9 and TRBJ1-6; a weak D match, TRBD1 (6 bases). Germline CDR1 SEHNR, CDR2 FQNEAQ (reference sequence). Between the trimmed V and J ends, which lost 0 bases and 11 bases, there was a span of 23 bases. The CDR3 spans 18 residues. The chain's CDR3 is CASSLAKQKRGGSTPLHF. CDR3 DNA: TGTGCCAGCAGCTTAGCCAAACAGAAACGAGGGGGATCAACACCCCTCCACTTT.

This clone came up a few times. V usage is TRBV11-3 and J usage is TRBJ2-7; D is unclear. Trimming removed 1 base at V and 7 bases at J, with 11 bases between. The CDR3 loop spans 13 amino acids. Germline CDR1 is SGHNT and CDR2 is YENEEA. The CDR3 here is CASSLGAEREQYF. CDR3 nucleotide sequence: TGTGCCAGCAGCTTAGGTGCTGAGAGGGAGCAGTACTTC.

The sample holds a few counts of this clone. This sequence joins TRBV4-1 and TRBJ2-5; 11 bases line up with TRBD2. V lost 1 base and J lost 5; bases outside the gene matches: 3. This CDR3 spans 15 amino acids. Germline V lookup: CDR1 MGHRA, CDR2 YSYEKL. For the CDR3, the DNA is TGCGCCAGCAGCCAAGCTAGCGGGGGGCGGGAGACCCAGTACTTC. Protein product: CASSQASGGRETQYF.

The CDR3 region has the DNA TGTGCCAGCAAAAACAGGGGGGTGGCCACTGAAGCTTTCTTT. The encoded protein is CASKNRGVATEAFF. This rearrangement joins TRBV6-6 to TRBJ1-1; 8 nucleotides agree with TRBD1. The junction had 8 bases not matched to a gene; V was cut back by 7 bases and J by 4 bases. CDR3 length: 14 amino acids. Per the germline V gene, CDR1 is MNHNY and CDR2 is SVGAGI (reference sequence).

The chain links TRBV19 to TRBJ1-5; D ambiguous. From germline, CDR1 is LNHDA and CDR2 SQIVND (reference sequence). The CDR3 totals 13 residues. Trimming shortened V by 6 bases and J by 5 bases, and 11 bases separated the two germline ends. CDR3: CASSQQLYQPQHF. In DNA, the CDR3 is TGTGCCAGTAGCCAACAGCTTTATCAGCCCCAGCATTTT.

The rearrangement uses TRBV6-6 and TRBJ1-1; 7 nucleotides agree with TRBD1. CDR1 and CDR2 from the germline V gene are MNHNY and SVGAGI (reference sequence). The CDR3 is 16 amino acids. V was clipped by 2 bases and J by 3 bases; unmatched bases: 9. The CDR3 loop is CASSYGKTGKYTEAFF. The CDR3 bases are TGTGCCAGCAGTTACGGAAAGACAGGGAAGTACACTGAAGCTTTCTTT.

This chain connects TRBV19 to TRBJ2-1, with 7 positions matching TRBD2. The CDR3 covers 15 residues. The germline gives CDR1 LNHDA, CDR2 SQIVND (reference sequence). With 8 bases clipped from V and 6 bases from J, the junction kept 13 bases outside the gene matches. The CDR3 spells CASASGTTMFNEQFF. The DNA of the CDR3 is TGTGCCAGTGCTTCCGGGACTACCATGTTCAATGAGCAGTTCTTC.

This rearrangement joins TRBV6-6 to TRBJ2-3, with D unresolved. The V end was cut by 0 bases, the J end by 2 bases, with 6 bases between. The CDR3 sequence is 14 residues long. Germline CDR1 reads MNHNY; CDR2 reads SVGAGI (reference sequence). CDR3 DNA: TGTGCCAGCAGTTACTCCACTGCCACAGATACGCAGTATTTT. Its protein product is CASSYSTATDTQYF.

The V gene is TRBV7-2, the J gene TRBJ2-7; the D is unclear. Trimming cost V 1 base and J 0 bases, with 10 bases left between them. Germline V lookup: CDR1 SGHTA, CDR2 FQGNSA. The CDR3 is 15 residues long. The CDR3 region has the DNA TGTGCCAGCAGCTTAGAGACTTCCAGCTCCTACGAGCAGTACTTC. It yields the protein CASSLETSSSYEQYF. Looking up the rest from reference TRBV7-2 and TRBJ2-7 gives the full variable domain: GAGVSQSPSNKVTEKGKDVELRCDPISGHTALYWYRQSLGQGLEFLIYFQGNSAPDKSGLPSDRFSAERTGGSVSTLTIQRTQQEDSAVYLCASSLETSSSYEQYFGPGTRLTVT.

The rearrangement uses TRBV7-9 and TRBJ2-7, with 10 bases matching TRBD2. Germline loops: CDR1 SEHNR, CDR2 FQNEAQ (reference sequence). The J segment lost 3 bases and the V segment lost 5 bases, leaving 4 bases of the junction unmatched. The CDR3 is 14 amino acids. The DNA of the CDR3 is TGTGCCAGCAGCCCGGAGCGGGAGGGCTACGAGCAGTACGTC. This translates into CASSPEREGYEQYV.

This clone was recorded once. Other DNA sequences in the sample encode the same CDR3. The rearrangement uses TRBV5-1 and TRBJ2-6; D is ambiguous. Between the trimmed V and J ends, which lost 4 bases and 0 bases, there was a span of 5 bases. Germline assignment: CDR1 SGHRS and CDR2 YFSETQ. The CDR3 is 14 amino acids. In DNA form, the CDR3 reads TGCGCCAGCAGCCAGGACTCTGGGGCCAACGTCCTGACTTTC. Translating gives CASSQDSGANVLTF. Drawing the rest from reference TRBV5-1 and TRBJ2-6, the complete variable domain is KAGVTQTPRYLIKTRGQQVTLSCSPISGHRSVSWYQQTPGQGLQFLFEYFSETQRNKGNFPGRFSGRQFSNSRSEMNVSTLELGDSALYLCASSQDSGANVLTFGAGSRLTVL.

The chain links TRBV19 to TRBJ1-2; possible D gene TRBD1, 5 bases. V was pared by 2 bases and J by 5 bases, with 21 bases between. From germline, CDR1 is LNHDA and CDR2 SQIVND (reference sequence). The length of the CDR3 is 17 residues. Here the CDR3 reads CASSILGIQAGSYGYTF. For the CDR3, the DNA is TGTGCCAGTAGTATATTAGGAATACAGGCCGGATCTTATGGCTACACCTTC.

The chain joins TRBV6-5 to TRBJ1-2; D is unresolved. CDR3 length: 13 residues. Germline CDR1 reads MNHEY; CDR2 reads SVGAGI. The ends were cut back, 6 bases at V and 2 bases at J, with 10 bases in the middle. In nucleotides, the CDR3 is TGTGCCAGCAGAGCAGCGAACAACTATGGCTACACCTTC. Its translation: CASRAANNYGYTF.

The genes are TRBV3-1 (or the pseudogene TRBV3-2) and TRBJ2-3; unclear D gene. Trimming took 1 base from V and 0 from J, leaving 8 bases between them. This CDR3 has 15 residues. Germline-derived CDR1 and CDR2 are LGHDT and YNNKEL (reference sequence). The CDR3 protein is CASSQGVSSTDTQYF. CDR3 bases: TGTGCCAGCAGCCAAGGGGTTAGCAGCACAGATACGCAGTATTTT.

This chain connects TRBV5-1 to TRBJ2-3, with D tentatively TRBD1 (5 bases). V lost 2 bases and J 5 bases, leaving 6 bases between the germline ends. This CDR3 comprises 12 residues. Germline-derived CDR1 and CDR2 are SGHRS and YFSETQ. The CDR3 DNA reads as TGCGCCAGCAGCTTAGGGGAAGATACGCAGTATTTT. Protein: CASSLGEDTQYF. Complete variable domain (other parts from reference TRBV5-1 and TRBJ2-3): KAGVTQTPRYLIKTRGQQVTLSCSPISGHRSVSWYQQTPGQGLQFLFEYFSETQRNKGNFPGRFSGRQFSNSRSEMNVSTLELGDSALYLCASSLGEDTQYFGPGTRLTVL.

The chain carries TRBV6-5 and TRBJ1-6; D uncertain. CDR3 length equals 16 residues. The V end lost 0 bases, the J end lost 0 bases, and 6 bases lay between the germline ends. Germline V gives CDR1 MNHEY, CDR2 SVGAGI. CDR3: CASSYSPSSYNSPLHF. Here the CDR3 DNA reads TGTGCCAGCAGTTACTCTCCGAGCTCCTATAATTCACCCCTCCACTTT.

This clone was detected ten times or more. The chain employs TRBV2 and TRBJ1-5; perhaps TRBD1 as D (5 bases). Germline CDR1 is SNHLY and CDR2 is FYNNEI. The CDR3 is made up of 15 amino acids. V was trimmed by 7 bases and J by 1 base, leaving 14 bases between them. CDR3 sequence: CASMKGRASNQPQHF. CDR3 bases: TGTGCCAGCATGAAGGGCAGGGCCAGCAATCAGCCCCAGCATTTT.

The V and J genes are TRBV19 and TRBJ2-5; a weak D match, TRBD2 (5 bases). The CDR3 is 16 residues long. Germline V lookup: CDR1 LNHDA, CDR2 SQIVND (reference sequence). The ends were cut back, 4 bases at V and 0 bases at J, with 15 bases in the middle. The CDR3 reads CASSSGPQKNQETQYF. CDR3 in DNA: TGTGCCAGTAGTAGCGGGCCCCAAAAGAACCAAGAGACCCAGTACTTC.